The rows below give T cell receptor beta chains drawn from one sample of a study of control samples from healthy donors and cancer patients. Data came from immunoSEQ multiplex PCR; TCRdb stores just in-frame clones and leaves some out. The repertoire includes 100,000 to 150,000 clones, 85% to 95% of them detected once, and over 0.5% sits in the top ten. The sample taken for sequencing was PBMCs. These TCRs come from a man at least 80 years old with head and neck cancer. CDR3s include the opening cysteine and the closing phenylalanine or tryptophan. D genes are given only for firm matches. Expanded clones get a size class; other rows say once, few or many, or leave the size out.

clone_size	v_call	d_call	j_call	cdr3_aa	cdr3_nt
-	TRBV19	-	TRBJ1-6	CASSIGGQGASNSPLHF	TGTGCCAGTAGTATAGGAGGGCAGGGAGCCTCGAATTCACCCCTCCACTTT
-	TRBV21-1	-	TRBJ1-5	CASSKEGDRWWKGSNQPQHF	TGTGCCAGCAGCAAAGAAGGGGACAGGTGGTGGAAAGGGTCAAATCAGCCCCAGCATTTT
-	TRBV11-3	-	TRBJ2-2	CASSLAGVYTGELFF	TGTGCCAGCAGCTTAGCGGGGGTATACACCGGGGAGCTGTTTTTT
-	TRBV21-1	-	TRBJ2-5	CASSLQPGLALTQYF	TGTGCCAGCAGCTTACAGCCGGGACTAGCTTTGACCCAGTACTTC
-	TRBV7-9	TRBD1	TRBJ2-2	CASSLDFGGTGRPGELFF	TGTGCCAGCAGCTTAGACTTTGGGGGGACAGGGAGGCCCGGGGAGCTGTTTTTT
-	TRBV9	TRBD2	TRBJ2-1	CASSVERGGLNEQFF	TGTGCCAGCAGCGTGGAGCGGGGGGGCTTAAATGAGCAGTTCTTC
-	TRBV13	-	TRBJ1-6	CASSPRARSALHF	TGTGCCAGCAGCCCCCGGGCCCGTAGCGCCCTCCACTTT
once	TRBV5-1	TRBD1	TRBJ2-5	CASSRRTGVKETQYF	TGCGCCAGCAGCCGGCGGACAGGGGTTAAAGAGACCCAGTACTTC
-	TRBV21-1	-	TRBJ2-1	CASSKDKYNEQFF	TGTGCCAGCAGCAAGGACAAATACAATGAGCAGTTCTTC
-	TRBV18	-	TRBJ2-5	CASSPRFEVGETQYF	TGTGCCAGCTCACCTAGATTTGAGGTCGGAGAGACCCAGTACTTC
-	TRBV2	-	TRBJ1-5	CASSDVNQPQHF	TGTGCCAGCAGTGACGTAAATCAGCCCCAGCATTTT
-	TRBV5-1	TRBD2	TRBJ2-1	CASSSGLAGGPTYNEQFF	TGCGCCAGCAGCTCAGGACTAGCGGGGGGCCCCACCTACAATGAGCAGTTCTTC
once	TRBV18	-	TRBJ1-1	CASLYGEWTEAFF	TGTGCCAGCTTATATGGTGAATGGACTGAAGCTTTCTTT
once	TRBV9	TRBD2	TRBJ2-1	CASSALAGVYNEQFF	TGTGCCAGCAGCGCTCTAGCGGGGGTGTACAATGAGCAGTTCTTC
-	TRBV11-2	-	TRBJ2-1	CASSLVRVKQFF	TGTGCCAGCAGCTTAGTGAGGGTCAAGCAGTTCTTC
-	TRBV6-5	-	TRBJ1-2	CASSYHRTGDLGTYTF	TGTGCCAGCAGTTATCATAGGACGGGAGACCTCGGGACCTACACCTTC
-	TRBV12-5	-	TRBJ2-4	CASGLWGDAKNIQYF	TGTGCTAGTGGTTTGTGGGGGGATGCCAAAAACATTCAGTACTTC
-	TRBV19	-	TRBJ1-2	CASVSLVGGGYTF	TGTGCCAGTGTCTCACTCGTAGGGGGGGGCTACACCTTC
once	TRBV12-5	-	TRBJ2-3	CASGPRQSTDTQYF	TGTGCTAGTGGCCCGAGGCAGAGCACAGATACGCAGTATTTT
-	TRBV2	-	TRBJ2-1	CASSYTGPRGEQFF	TGTGCCAGCAGTTACACCGGGCCCAGGGGTGAGCAGTTCTTC
-	TRBV30	-	TRBJ1-5	CAWSLGVGNQPQHF	TGTGCCTGGAGTTTGGGGGTTGGCAATCAGCCCCAGCATTTT
-	TRBV5-1	-	TRBJ1-4	CASSLGDRQNEKLFF	TGCGCCAGCAGCTTAGGCGACAGGCAAAATGAAAAACTGTTTTTT
-	TRBV19	-	TRBJ1-1	CASSIRDRGNTEAFF	TGTGCCAGTAGTATCCGGGACCGAGGGAACACTGAAGCTTTCTTT
-	TRBV5-1	-	TRBJ1-2	CASSLISPNYGYTF	TGCGCCAGCTCCCTGATCTCACCTAACTATGGCTACACCTTC
-	TRBV24-1	-	TRBJ2-3	CATSDAGKWTDTQYF	TGTGCCACCAGTGACGCAGGGAAGTGGACAGATACGCAGTATTTT